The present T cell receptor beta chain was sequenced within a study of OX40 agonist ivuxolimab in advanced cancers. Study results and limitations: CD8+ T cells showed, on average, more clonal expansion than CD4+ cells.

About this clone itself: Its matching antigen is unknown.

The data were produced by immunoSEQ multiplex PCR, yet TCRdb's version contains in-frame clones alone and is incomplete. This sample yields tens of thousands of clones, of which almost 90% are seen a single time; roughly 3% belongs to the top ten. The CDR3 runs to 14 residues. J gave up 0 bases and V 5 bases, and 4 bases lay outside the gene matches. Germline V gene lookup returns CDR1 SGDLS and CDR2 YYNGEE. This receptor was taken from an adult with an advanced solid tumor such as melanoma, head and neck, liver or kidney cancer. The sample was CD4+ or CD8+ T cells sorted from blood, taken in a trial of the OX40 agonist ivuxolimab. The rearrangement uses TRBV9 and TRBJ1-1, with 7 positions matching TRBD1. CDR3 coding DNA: TGTGCCAGCAGGAAAGGGACAGTGAACACTGAAGCTTTCTTT. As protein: CASRKGTVNTEAFF.